The T cell receptor beta chain described here comes from a study of blood T cell repertoires in COVID-19. Study in general: Spain, Italy and the United States supplied samples that represented acute and convalescent COVID-19. PBMCs, B-cell-depleted T cells, or T cells provided the cDNA or gDNA that made up the material.

How the authors handled the data: Quantification of nucleated cells was approximated via reference gene primer amplification. Sequencing used immunoSEQ multiplex PCR; TCRdb keeps in-frame clones, though not all of them. That table gives V, J and clone size, and the DNA gave D and trimming. The data hold roughly 200,000 clones, with about 91% observed a single time. V lost 5 bases and J lost 10, with 22 bases in between. CDR3 length equals 15 residues. From germline, CDR1 is SNHLY and CDR2 FYNNEI. This clonotype was obtained from a young woman with acute or convalescent COVID-19. The rearrangement links TRBV2 to TRBJ2-3, with D possibly TRBD2 on 5 matching bases. Input material: peripheral blood. Written as DNA, the CDR3 is TGTGCCAGCAGTAAACTAGGCCCCACGAATACTGCGCAGTATTTT. It encodes CASSKLGPTNTAQYF.